The rows below give T cell receptor beta chains drawn from one sample of a study of glioma-infiltrating T cells. TCRdb ran MiXCR on the multiplex PCR reads and lists one entry per CDR3 protein. The sample lists 3,000 to 4,000 distinct CDR3 sequences, approximately 45% occurring once. Sequencing input: glioma tissue, nonneoplastic brain tissue, or PBMCs (not recorded which). The receptor set was obtained from a human donor with low-grade glioma or glioblastoma, undergoing nonglioma brain surgery, or in good health (not recorded which). CDR3s include the opening cysteine and the closing phenylalanine or tryptophan. The D gene is left open where the match is weak. Size is stated for part of the rows, as once, few or many counts, or as a class when the clone is expanded.

d_call j_call v_call clone_size cdr3_aa cdr3_nt
. TRBJ1-5 TRBV7-2 medium-sized CASSTRTDQPQHF TGTGCCAGCAGCACTCGGACAGACCAGCCCCAGCATTTT
TRBD1 TRBJ1-5 TRBV7-8 many CASSETGDHPQHF TGTGCCAGCAGCGAGACAGGGGATCATCCCCAGCATTTT
TRBD2 TRBJ2-1 TRBV19 many CASSMNPLNPSGRGNEQFF TGTGCCAGTAGTATGAACCCACTAAACCCTAGCGGGAGAGGCAATGAGCAGTTCTTC
. TRBJ1-6 TRBV6-1 medium-sized CASRPGGPYNSPLHF TGTGCCAGCAGACCGGGGGGTCCATATAATTCACCCCTCCACTTT
TRBD2 TRBJ2-7 TRBV11-2 . CASSHSPASGSGEQYF TGTGCCAGCAGCCACTCGCCGGCTAGCGGGAGTGGGGAGCAGTACTTC
TRBD2 TRBJ2-1 TRBV7-9 many CAGAGGNYNEQFF TGTGCCGGGGCGGGAGGGAACTACAATGAGCAGTTCTTC
. TRBJ1-3 TRBV7-9 many CASSPPGLSGNTIYF TGTGCCAGCAGCCCCCCAGGGCTCTCTGGAAACACCATATATTTT
. TRBJ2-3 TRBV29-1 . CSVEGSWQADTQYF TGCAGCGTTGAGGGGTCTTGGCAGGCAGATACGCAGTATTTT
. TRBJ2-3 TRBV7-2 many CASSLGGASDTQYF TGTGCCAGCAGTTTAGGGGGTGCCAGTGATACGCAGTATTTT
TRBD1 TRBJ1-2 TRBV29-1 many CSVVTGGYGYTF TGCAGCGTTGTGACAGGGGGCTATGGCTACACCTTC
TRBD2 TRBJ2-2 TRBV11-2 . CASSLEGLGFNGELFF TGTGCCAGCAGCTTAGAGGGACTAGGTTTCAACGGGGAGCTGTTTTTT
. TRBJ2-1 TRBV7-9 . CASRRQGGSPNEQFF TGTGCCAGCAGACGACAGGGAGGCAGTCCTAATGAGCAGTTCTTC
. TRBJ1-1 TRBV4-1 medium-sized CASSPTEASEAFF TGCGCCAGCAGCCCGACAGAGGCATCTGAAGCTTTCTTT
TRBD1 TRBJ2-7 TRBV18 many CASSPRQGVYEQYF TGTGCCAGCTCACCACGACAGGGGGTCTACGAGCAGTACTTC
TRBD2 TRBJ2-7 TRBV15 . CATSRHAGGPHEQYF TGTGCCACCAGCAGACACGCGGGGGGGCCTCACGAGCAGTACTTC
. TRBJ1-5 TRBV7-3 . CASSSLAGLNQPQHF TGTGCCAGCAGCTCCCTAGCGGGTTTAAATCAGCCCCAGCATTTT
. TRBJ1-4 TRBV27 . CASSFLAGEPFF TGTGCCAGCAGTTTTTTAGCTGGAGAACCGTTTTTT
TRBD1 TRBJ2-5 TRBV19 many CASSIDLGQGAEETQYF TGTGCCAGTAGTATAGATCTGGGACAGGGGGCCGAGGAGACCCAGTACTTC
. TRBJ2-1 TRBV6-1 medium-sized CASSLHDEQFF TGTGCCAGCAGTCTACACGATGAGCAGTTCTTC
. TRBJ2-7 TRBV19 few CASSSQVYYEQYF TGTGCCAGTAGTTCACAGGTATACTACGAGCAGTACTTC
. TRBJ2-2 TRBV27 large CASSRPGGELFF TGTGCCAGCAGCAGACCCGGCGGGGAGCTGTTTTTT
TRBD1 TRBJ2-1 TRBV7-2 . CASSPPGQEQEQFF TGTGCCAGCAGCCCCCCGGGACAGGAACAAGAGCAGTTCTTC
TRBD1 TRBJ2-5 TRBV10-2 many CASRVGTGGTETQYF TGCGCCAGCAGAGTTGGGACAGGGGGCACGGAGACCCAGTACTTC
. TRBJ1-3 TRBV10-3 many CAISEASSGNTIYF TGTGCCATCAGTGAGGCTAGCTCTGGAAACACCATATATTTT
. TRBJ2-1 TRBV20-1 . CSARLVDTSIYYGQFF TGCAGTGCTAGGCTCGTAGACACATCCATCTACTATGGGCAGTTCTTC
TRBD1 TRBJ2-3 TRBV2 many CASSGQHTDTQYF TGTGCCAGCTCGGGACAGCACACAGATACGCAGTATTTT
. TRBJ2-1 TRBV6-1 medium-sized CASSPLSVGNEQFF TGTGCCAGCAGCCCTCTTTCAGTGGGCAATGAGCAGTTCTTC
. TRBJ1-1 TRBV5-5 . CASSLSIMNTEALF TGTGCCAGCAGCTTGTCCATCATGAACACTGAAGCTCTCTTT
TRBD2 TRBJ2-1 TRBV5-4 many CASSLEGLADNEQFF TGTGCCAGCAGCTTGGAAGGACTAGCGGATAATGAGCAGTTCTTC
TRBD2 TRBJ2-3 TRBV4-1 medium-sized CASSQGLGGSGTDTQYF TGCGCCAGCAGCCAAGGTTTGGGAGGGAGTGGCACAGATACGCAGTATTTT
. TRBJ1-3 TRBV7-2 . CASSLGMGGTAIGNTIYF TGTGCCAGCAGCTTAGGAATGGGAGGTACAGCAATTGGAAACACCATATATTTT
. TRBJ1-1 TRBV20-1 medium-sized CSARDLQGNTEAFF TGCAGTGCTAGGGACCTACAGGGGAACACTGAAGCTTTCTTT
TRBD1 TRBJ1-5 TRBV7-2 . CASSLAGQGSYNEPQHF TGTGCCAGCAGCTTAGCCGGACAGGGATCCTACAATGAGCCCCAGCATTTT
. TRBJ2-5 TRBV25-1 medium-sized CASSQGDPISF TGTGCCAGCAGTCAAGGGGACCCGATTTCCTTC
TRBD2 TRBJ2-5 TRBV7-9 medium-sized CASNQIGTSVETQYF TGTGCCAGCAACCAGATAGGGACTAGCGTGGAGACCCAGTACTTC
. TRBJ2-2 TRBV7-8 medium-sized CASTPLESGTGELFF TGTGCCAGCACACCTCTAGAGTCGGGCACCGGGGAGCTGTTTTTT
TRBD2 TRBJ2-7 TRBV28 . CASSLPSGSREQYF TGTGCCAGCAGTCTCCCTAGCGGGAGCAGGGAGCAGTACTTC